The 10 T cell receptor beta chains below all came from one sample that was sequenced in a study of blood T cell repertoires in COVID-19 (dated by TCRdb to between 2020 and 2021). The method behind the library was the immunoSEQ multiplex PCR assay. This immuneACCESS table, as held by TCRdb, lists in-frame sequences with V and J called but not all clones. Of the missing ones, under half trace to an unresolved V gene in checked studies; the others have no known cause. This sample lists approximately 290,000 clones; about nine tenths were detected once. Clones ranked in the top ten supply around 2.2% of the sample. Source material: peripheral blood. Receptors originate from a woman aged 30 to 39 with COVID-19, enrolled during active disease.

The genes are TRBV6-5 and TRBJ2-7, with 8 bases identical to TRBD2. The CDR3 spans 15 residues. From germline, CDR1 is MNHEY and CDR2 SVGAGI. V shed 0 bases, J shed 7 bases, and the junction held 8 bases outside the gene matches. CDR3 region: CASSYSPGGPREQYF. The CDR3 bases are TGTGCCAGCAGTTACTCCCCGGGAGGGCCGCGGGAGCAGTACTTC.

The chain recombines TRBV10-3 with TRBJ2-2, with 9 bases lining up with TRBD1. Germline loops: CDR1 ENHRY, CDR2 SYGVKD. Trimming removed 11 bases from V and 4 bases from J; junction bases left unmatched: 8. This CDR3 is built from 14 residues. The CDR3 is CAVTGTGSTGELFF. The CDR3 nucleotides are TGTGCCGTGACCGGGACAGGGAGCACCGGGGAGCTGTTTTTT.

The rearrangement links TRBV9 to TRBJ1-6; tentative D call: TRBD1 (5 bases). From germline, CDR1 is SGDLS and CDR2 YYNGEE. The V and J ends lost 3 bases and 6 bases respectively, with 16 bases between them. The CDR3 has 16 residues. CDR3 coding DNA: TGTGCCAGCAGCGAGTATTCCGGGACTATTAATTCACCCCTCCACTTT. As protein: CASSEYSGTINSPLHF.

The rearrangement joins TRBV24-1 to TRBJ2-1; the match to TRBD1 covers 8 bases. CDR1 is KGHDR, CDR2 SFDVKD, per germline. V was clipped by 4 bases and J by 4 bases; unmatched bases: 8. CDR3 size: 16 residues. CDR3: CATSDRDRGPYNEQFF. The CDR3 DNA follows: TGTGCCACCAGTGACCGCGACAGGGGCCCTTACAATGAGCAGTTCTTC.

The J gene is TRBJ2-1, the V gene TRBV7-9, with unresolved D. The V end was cut by 0 bases, the J end by 0 bases, with 15 bases between. Per germline, CDR1 SEHNR and CDR2 FQNEAQ (reference sequence). The CDR3 runs to 18 residues. The CDR3 nucleotides read TGTGCCAGCAGCTTAGCGAGTAACTTTAAGAGCTCCTACAATGAGCAGTTCTTC. Protein sequence: CASSLASNFKSSYNEQFF.

CDR3 nucleotides: TGCGCCAGCAGCTTGGCAGGGGGCCATATCACTGAAGCTTTCTTT. Its translation: CASSLAGGHITEAFF. The genes are TRBV5-1 and TRBJ1-1, with 8 bases lining up with TRBD1. Trimming cost V 0 bases and J 4 bases; bases outside gene matches: 5. The CDR3 is 15 amino acids. Germline V gene sequence: CDR1 SGHRS, CDR2 YFSETQ.

This chain links TRBV7-8 with TRBJ1-1; 7 bases are shared with TRBD1. The junction had 3 bases not matched to a gene; V was cut back by 0 bases and J by 5 bases. Germline V CDR1 and CDR2: SGHVS, FQNEAQ. CDR3 length equals 14 residues. The DNA of the CDR3 is TGTGCCAGCAGCTTAGCGGTACAGGGGACTGAAGCTTTCTTT. The encoded protein is CASSLAVQGTEAFF.

This chain connects TRBV2 to TRBJ1-6; D is undetermined. CDR1 is SNHLY and CDR2 is FYNNEI in the germline V gene. The CDR3 length is 15 residues. V lost 3 bases and J 0 bases, leaving 6 bases between the germline ends. CDR3 nucleotide sequence: TGTGCCAGCAGTGACGAGAGCTCCTATAATTCACCCCTCCACTTT. Translated, it gives CASSDESSYNSPLHF.

The CDR3 region has the DNA TGCAGCGCCGCGGGACTAGCGGAAGAGACCCAGTACTTC. Translating it yields CSAAGLAEETQYF. The rearrangement links TRBV29-1 to TRBJ2-5, with 11 bases that match TRBD2. Germline-derived CDR1 and CDR2 are SQVTM and ANQGSEA. The CDR3 extends over 13 amino acids. J gave up 3 bases and V 7 bases, and 4 bases lay outside the gene matches.

The genes are TRBV6-5 and TRBJ1-4; D is possibly TRBD1 (6 bases). There are 14 residues in the CDR3. Germline V CDR1 and CDR2: MNHEY, SVGAGI. The V and J ends lost 0 bases and 4 bases respectively, with 6 bases between them. The CDR3 DNA follows: TGTGCCAGCAGTTACTCACAGGGTAATGAAAAACTGTTTTTT. Residues: CASSYSQGNEKLFF.